This record covers a single T cell receptor beta chain. This specimen comes from a study of blood T cell repertoires in COVID-19. The germline V gene has CDR1 SEHNR and CDR2 FQNEAQ (reference sequence). V dropped 1 base and J dropped 0 bases, with 15 bases sitting between them. The CDR3 length is 18 residues. TCRdb keeps only in-frame clones here, not all; method: immunoSEQ multiplex PCR. The repertoire holds 250,000 to 300,000 clones, with around 90% as singletons. This TCR derives from a man aged 45 to 65 with acute or convalescent COVID-19. The sequencing sample was made of peripheral blood. This rearrangement joins TRBV7-9 to TRBJ1-4, with a weak D call TRBD1 (6 bases). CDR3 bases: TGTGCCAGCAGCTTAGGGCAGGGGCATACAGCAACTAATGAAAAACTGTTTTTT. Encoded protein: CASSLGQGHTATNEKLFF.